The source of this T cell receptor (beta chain) is a study of T cells after yellow fever vaccination. TCRdb reanalysed the 5' RACE reads using MiXCR and keeps one entry per CDR3 protein. The sample lists 310,000 or so distinct CDR3 sequences, around 6.8% seen once, with 15% to 20% in the top ten. The table lists this clonotype with a few counts. What it binds is not known. Overall study results and limits: Abundant contaminating clonotypes from the bulk population could appear in FACS-sorted repertoires.

Per the germline V gene, CDR1 is LNHNV and CDR2 is YYDKDF (reference sequence). CDR3 length: 15 amino acids. V gave up 4 bases and J gave up 0 bases, with 12 bases separating them. The chain carries TRBV15 and TRBJ1-2; TRBD1 is a possible D gene (6 bases). The sample consisted of PBMCs, taken approximately 47 days after the first yellow fever vaccination. The source is a man between 18 and 35 years old who received the YFV17D yellow fever vaccine. The CDR3 DNA is TGTGCCACCAGCACCGGGGACACCGCTAACTATGGCTACACCTTC. Residues: CATSTGDTANYGYTF.